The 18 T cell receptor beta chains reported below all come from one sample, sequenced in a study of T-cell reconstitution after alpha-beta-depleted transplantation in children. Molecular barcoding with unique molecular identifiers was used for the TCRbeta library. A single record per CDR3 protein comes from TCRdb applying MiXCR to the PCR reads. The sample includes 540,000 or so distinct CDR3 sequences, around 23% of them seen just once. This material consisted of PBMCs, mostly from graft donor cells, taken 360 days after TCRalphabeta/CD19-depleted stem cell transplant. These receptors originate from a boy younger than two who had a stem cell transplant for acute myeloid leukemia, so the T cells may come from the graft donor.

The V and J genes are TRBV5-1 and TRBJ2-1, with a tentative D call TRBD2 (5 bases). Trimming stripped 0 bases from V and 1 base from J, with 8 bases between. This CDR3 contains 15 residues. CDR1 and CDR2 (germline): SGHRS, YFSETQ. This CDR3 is CASSLGSDSYNEQFF. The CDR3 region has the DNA TGCGCCAGCAGCTTGGGTAGCGATTCCTACAATGAGCAGTTCTTC.

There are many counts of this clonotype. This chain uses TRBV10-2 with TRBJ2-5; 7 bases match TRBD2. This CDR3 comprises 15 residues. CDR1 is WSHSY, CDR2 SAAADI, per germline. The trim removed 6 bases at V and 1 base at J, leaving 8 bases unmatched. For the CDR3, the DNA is TGCGCCAGCAGCCGTAGCGGGTATGGCCAAGAGACCCAGTACTTC. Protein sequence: CASSRSGYGQETQYF.

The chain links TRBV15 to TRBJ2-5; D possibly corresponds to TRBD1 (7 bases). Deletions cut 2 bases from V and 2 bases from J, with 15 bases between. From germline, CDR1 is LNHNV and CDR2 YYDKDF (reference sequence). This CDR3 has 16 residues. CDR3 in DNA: TGTGCCACCAGCAGACAGGGGGGACGGGCGCAAGAGACCCAGTACTTC. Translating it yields CATSRQGGRAQETQYF.

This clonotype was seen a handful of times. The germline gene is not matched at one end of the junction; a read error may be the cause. The CDR3 bases are TGCAGTGCGTCTACCGGGACCGTCACGCACTTC. Its translation: CSASTGTVTHF. The V and J genes are TRBV20-1 and TRBJ2-7; either TRBD1 or TRBD2 may fit D (5 bases each). The CDR3 loop spans 11 amino acids. The germline V gene encodes CDR1 DFQATT and CDR2 SNEGSKA (reference sequence).

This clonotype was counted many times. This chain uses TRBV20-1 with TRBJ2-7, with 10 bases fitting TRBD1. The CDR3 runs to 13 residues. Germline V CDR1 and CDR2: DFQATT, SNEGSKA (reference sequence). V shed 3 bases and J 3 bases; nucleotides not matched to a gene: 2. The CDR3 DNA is TGCAGTGCTAGTGGGGACAGGGGCTACGAGCAGTACTTC. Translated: CSASGDRGYEQYF.

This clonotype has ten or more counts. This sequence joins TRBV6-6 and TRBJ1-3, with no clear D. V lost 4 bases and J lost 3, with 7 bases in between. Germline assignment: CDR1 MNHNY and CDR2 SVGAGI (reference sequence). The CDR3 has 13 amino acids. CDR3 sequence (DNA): TGTGCCAGCAGTTTGCAGGATGGAAACACCATATATTTT. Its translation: CASSLQDGNTIYF.

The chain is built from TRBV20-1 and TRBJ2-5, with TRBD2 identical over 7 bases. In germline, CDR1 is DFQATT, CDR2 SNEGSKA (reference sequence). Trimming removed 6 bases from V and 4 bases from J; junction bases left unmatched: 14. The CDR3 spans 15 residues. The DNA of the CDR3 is TGCAGTGCCACCCTTCAAGCGGGGATGGGAGAGACCCAGTACTTC. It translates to CSATLQAGMGETQYF.

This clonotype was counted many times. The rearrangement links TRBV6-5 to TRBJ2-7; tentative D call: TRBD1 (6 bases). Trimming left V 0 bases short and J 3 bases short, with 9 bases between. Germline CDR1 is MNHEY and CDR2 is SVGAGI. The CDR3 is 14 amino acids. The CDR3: CASSYSGQSYEQYF. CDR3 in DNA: TGTGCCAGCAGTTACTCAGGACAGAGCTACGAGCAGTACTTC.

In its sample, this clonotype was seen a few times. Written as DNA, the CDR3 is TGCGCCAGCAGGCTCCCGGGACTAGCGTACTCCGGGGAGCTGTTTTTT. Its translation: CASRLPGLAYSGELFF. V gene TRBV5-1 combines with J gene TRBJ2-2, with 10 bases lining up with TRBD2. This CDR3 contains 16 residues. The germline V gene encodes CDR1 SGHRS and CDR2 YFSETQ. V shed 5 bases and J 6 bases; nucleotides not matched to a gene: 10.

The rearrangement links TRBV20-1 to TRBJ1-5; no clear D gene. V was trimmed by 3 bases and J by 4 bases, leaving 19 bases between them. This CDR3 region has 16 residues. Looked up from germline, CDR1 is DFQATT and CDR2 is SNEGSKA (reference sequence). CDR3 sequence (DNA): TGCAGTGCTAGGGGCAGCTTCTTTCTAGAGAATCAGCCCCAGCATTTT. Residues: CSARGSFFLENQPQHF.

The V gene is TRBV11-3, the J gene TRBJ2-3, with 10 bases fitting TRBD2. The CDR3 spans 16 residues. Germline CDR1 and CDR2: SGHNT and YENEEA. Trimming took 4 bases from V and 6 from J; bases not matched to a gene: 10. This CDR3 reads CASSSVAGGRADTQYF. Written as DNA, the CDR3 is TGTGCCAGCAGCTCAGTAGCGGGGGGCCGGGCGGATACGCAGTATTTT.

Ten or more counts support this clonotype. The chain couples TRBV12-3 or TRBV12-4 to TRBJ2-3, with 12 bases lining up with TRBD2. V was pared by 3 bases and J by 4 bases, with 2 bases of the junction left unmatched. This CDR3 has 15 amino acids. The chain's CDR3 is CASSFLAGGPDTQYF. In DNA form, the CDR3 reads TGTGCCAGCAGTTTCCTAGCGGGGGGGCCAGATACGCAGTATTTT.

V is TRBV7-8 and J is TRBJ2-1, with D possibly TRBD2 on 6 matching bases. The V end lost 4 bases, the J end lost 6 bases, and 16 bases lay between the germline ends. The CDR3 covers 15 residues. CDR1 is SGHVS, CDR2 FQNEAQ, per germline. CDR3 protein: CASSSPGTGPNEQFF. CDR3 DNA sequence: TGTGCCAGCAGCTCCCCCGGGACTGGCCCCAATGAGCAGTTCTTC.

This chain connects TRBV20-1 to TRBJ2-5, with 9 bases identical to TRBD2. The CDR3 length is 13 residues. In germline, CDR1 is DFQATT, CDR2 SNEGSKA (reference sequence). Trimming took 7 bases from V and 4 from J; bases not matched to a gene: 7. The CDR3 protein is CSGSSGGRETQYF. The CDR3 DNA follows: TGCAGTGGAAGTAGCGGGGGTCGAGAGACCCAGTACTTC.

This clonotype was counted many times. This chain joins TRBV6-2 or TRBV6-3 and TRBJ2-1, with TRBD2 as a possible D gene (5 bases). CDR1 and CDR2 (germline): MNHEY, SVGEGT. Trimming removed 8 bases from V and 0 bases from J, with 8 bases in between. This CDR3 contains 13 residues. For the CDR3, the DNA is TGTGCCAGCGGGAGCGGCTCCTACAATGAGCAGTTCTTC. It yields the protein CASGSGSYNEQFF.

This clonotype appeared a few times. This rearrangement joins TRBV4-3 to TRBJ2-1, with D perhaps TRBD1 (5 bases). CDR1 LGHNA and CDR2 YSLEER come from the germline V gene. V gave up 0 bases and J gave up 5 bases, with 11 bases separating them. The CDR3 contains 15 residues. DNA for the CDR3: TGCGCCAGCAGCCAAGAGTGGGGCCGGAACAATGAGCAGTTCTTC. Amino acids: CASSQEWGRNNEQFF.

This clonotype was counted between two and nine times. The CDR3 loop is CSAIWTGRDTYEQYF. The CDR3 DNA reads as TGCAGTGCAATTTGGACGGGCAGGGATACCTACGAGCAGTACTTC. The rearrangement joins TRBV20-1 to TRBJ2-7; TRBD1 is a possible D gene (5 bases). The CDR3 covers 15 residues. V shed 6 bases and J shed 2 bases, with 20 bases lying between them. The germline V gene has CDR1 DFQATT and CDR2 SNEGSKA (reference sequence).

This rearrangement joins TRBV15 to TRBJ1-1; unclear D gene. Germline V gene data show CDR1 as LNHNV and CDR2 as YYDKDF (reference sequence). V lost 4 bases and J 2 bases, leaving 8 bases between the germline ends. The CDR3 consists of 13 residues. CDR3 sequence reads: CATSKGKNTEAFF. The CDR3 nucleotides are TGTGCCACCAGCAAGGGAAAAAACACTGAAGCTTTCTTT.